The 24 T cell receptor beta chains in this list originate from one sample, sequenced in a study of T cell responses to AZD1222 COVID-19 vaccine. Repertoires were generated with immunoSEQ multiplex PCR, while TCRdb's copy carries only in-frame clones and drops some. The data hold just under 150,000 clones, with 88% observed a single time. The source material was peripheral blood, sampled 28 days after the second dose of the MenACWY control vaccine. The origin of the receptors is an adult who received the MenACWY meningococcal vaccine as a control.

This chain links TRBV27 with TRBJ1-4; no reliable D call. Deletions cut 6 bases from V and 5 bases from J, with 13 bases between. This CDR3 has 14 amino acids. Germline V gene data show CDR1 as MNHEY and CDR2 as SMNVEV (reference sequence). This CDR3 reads CASSYDRRNEKLFF. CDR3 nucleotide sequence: TGTGCCAGCAGCTACGACCGACGAAATGAAAAACTGTTTTTT.

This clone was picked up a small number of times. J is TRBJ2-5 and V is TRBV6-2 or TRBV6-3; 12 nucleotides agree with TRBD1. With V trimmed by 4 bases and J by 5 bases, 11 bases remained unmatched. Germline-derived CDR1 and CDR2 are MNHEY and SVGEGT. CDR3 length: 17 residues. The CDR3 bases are TGTGCCAGCAGTTCTAGGGACAGGGGGCGTTTAGTCGAGACCCAGTACTTC. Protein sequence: CASSSRDRGRLVETQYF.

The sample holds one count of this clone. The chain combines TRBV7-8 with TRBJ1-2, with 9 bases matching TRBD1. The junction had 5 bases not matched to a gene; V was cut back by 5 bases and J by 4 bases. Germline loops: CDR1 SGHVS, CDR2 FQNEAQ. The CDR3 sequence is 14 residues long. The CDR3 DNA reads TGTGCCAGCAGCCGACAGGGGGGAAGCTATGGCTACACCTTC. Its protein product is CASSRQGGSYGYTF.

As DNA, the CDR3 is TGTGCCAGCTCACCGATAGGTCCGGGACAGGGAAGGAACACCATATATTTT. Translated, it gives CASSPIGPGQGRNTIYF. The chain has TRBV18 and TRBJ1-3; the match to TRBD1 covers 9 bases. Germline trimming cut 3 bases from V and 7 bases from J; bases unmatched to any gene: 13. This CDR3 spans 17 amino acids. Germline CDR1 is KGHSH and CDR2 is LQKENI.

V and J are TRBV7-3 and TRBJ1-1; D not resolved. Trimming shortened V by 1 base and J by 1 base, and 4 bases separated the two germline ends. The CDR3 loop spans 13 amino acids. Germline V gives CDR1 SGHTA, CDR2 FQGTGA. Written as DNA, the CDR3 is TGTGCCAGCAGCTTAATGGAGAACACTGAAGCTTTCTTT. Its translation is CASSLMENTEAFF.

CDR3 DNA sequence: TGTGCCAGCAGTTACTCGCAGGGAACCCACGAGCAGTACTTC. It encodes CASSYSQGTHEQYF. V gene TRBV6-5 combines with J gene TRBJ2-7; D might be TRBD1 (5 bases). Germline lookup yields CDR1 MNHEY and CDR2 SVGAGI. The length of the CDR3 is 14 residues. V lost 0 bases to trimming and J lost 5 bases, with 11 bases between them.

CDR3 amino acids: CASSAPTSGRNTQYF. The CDR3 nucleotides read TGTGCCAGCAGCGCACCGACTAGCGGGAGGAATACGCAGTATTTT. The V call is TRBV9, the J call TRBJ2-3; 13 positions match TRBD2. Germline V CDR1 and CDR2: SGDLS, YYNGEE. V lost 3 bases to trimming and J lost 7 bases; unmatched junction nucleotides: 5. The CDR3 contains 15 residues. The full variable domain, rest sourced from reference TRBV9 and TRBJ2-3, is DSGVTQTPKHLITATGQRVTLRCSPRSGDLSVYWYQQSLDQGLQFLIQYYNGEERAKGNILERFSAQQFPDLHSELNLSSLELGDSALYFCASSAPTSGRNTQYFGPGTRLTVL.

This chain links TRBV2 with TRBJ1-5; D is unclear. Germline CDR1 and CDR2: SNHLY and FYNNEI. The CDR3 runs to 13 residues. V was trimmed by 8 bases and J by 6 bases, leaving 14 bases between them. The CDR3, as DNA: TGTGCCAGCGGCCGCAGCATTGGTCAGCCCCAGCATTTT. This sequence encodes CASGRSIGQPQHF.

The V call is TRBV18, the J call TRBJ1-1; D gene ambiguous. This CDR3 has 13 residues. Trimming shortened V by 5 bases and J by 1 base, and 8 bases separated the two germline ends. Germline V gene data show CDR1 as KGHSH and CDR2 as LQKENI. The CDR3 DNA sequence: TGTGCCAGCTCATCCAGAACGAACACTGAAGCTTTCTTT. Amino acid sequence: CASSSRTNTEAFF.

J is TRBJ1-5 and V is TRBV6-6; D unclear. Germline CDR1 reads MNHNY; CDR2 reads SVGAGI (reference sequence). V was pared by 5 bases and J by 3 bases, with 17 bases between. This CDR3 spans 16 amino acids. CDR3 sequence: CASSTPTRPSNQPQHF. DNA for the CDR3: TGTGCCAGCAGTACCCCCACCAGGCCATCCAATCAGCCCCAGCATTTT.

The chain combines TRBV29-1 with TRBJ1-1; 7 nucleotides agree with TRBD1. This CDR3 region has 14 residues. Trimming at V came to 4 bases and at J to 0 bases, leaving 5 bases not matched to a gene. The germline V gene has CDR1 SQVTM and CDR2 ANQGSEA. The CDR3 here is CSVGQGVMNTEAFF. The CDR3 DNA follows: TGCAGCGTTGGGCAGGGGGTTATGAACACTGAAGCTTTCTTT.

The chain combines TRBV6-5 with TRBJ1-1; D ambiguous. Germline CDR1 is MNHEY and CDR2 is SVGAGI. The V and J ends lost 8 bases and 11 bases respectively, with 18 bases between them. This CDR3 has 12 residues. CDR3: CASGSSGFVAFF. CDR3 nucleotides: TGTGCCAGCGGTTCTTCAGGTTTTGTGGCTTTCTTT.

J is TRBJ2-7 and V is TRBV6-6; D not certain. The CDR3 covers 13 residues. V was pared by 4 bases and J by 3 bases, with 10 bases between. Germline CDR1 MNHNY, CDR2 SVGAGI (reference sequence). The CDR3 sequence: CASSSRQVYEQYF. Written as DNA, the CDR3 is TGTGCCAGCAGTTCGAGACAAGTCTACGAGCAGTACTTC.

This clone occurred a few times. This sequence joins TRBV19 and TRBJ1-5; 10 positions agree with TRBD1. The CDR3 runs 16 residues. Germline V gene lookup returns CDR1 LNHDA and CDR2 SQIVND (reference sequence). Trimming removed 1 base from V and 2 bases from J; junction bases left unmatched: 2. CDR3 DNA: TGTGCCAGTAGTATAGGCGGACAGGGGGGCAATCAGCCCCAGCATTTT. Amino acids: CASSIGGQGGNQPQHF.

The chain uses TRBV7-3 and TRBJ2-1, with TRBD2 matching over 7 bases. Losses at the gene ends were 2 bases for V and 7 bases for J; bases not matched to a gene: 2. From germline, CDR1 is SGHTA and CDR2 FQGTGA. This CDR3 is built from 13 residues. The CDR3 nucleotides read TGTGCCAGCAGCTTATCAGCGGGAAATGAGCAGTTCTTC. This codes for CASSLSAGNEQFF.

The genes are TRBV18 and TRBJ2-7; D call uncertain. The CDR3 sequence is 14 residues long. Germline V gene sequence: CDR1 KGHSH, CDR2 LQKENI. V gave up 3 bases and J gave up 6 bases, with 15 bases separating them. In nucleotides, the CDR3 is TGTGCCAGCTCACCTGACTGGGCTAGAACCGAGCAGTACTTC. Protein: CASSPDWARTEQYF.

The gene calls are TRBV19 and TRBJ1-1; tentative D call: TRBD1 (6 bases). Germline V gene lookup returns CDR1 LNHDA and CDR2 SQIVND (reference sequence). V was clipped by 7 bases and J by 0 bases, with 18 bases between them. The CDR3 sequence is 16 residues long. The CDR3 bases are TGTGCCAGTACCGACCGACAGGTACTCTTGAACACTGAAGCTTTCTTT. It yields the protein CASTDRQVLLNTEAFF.

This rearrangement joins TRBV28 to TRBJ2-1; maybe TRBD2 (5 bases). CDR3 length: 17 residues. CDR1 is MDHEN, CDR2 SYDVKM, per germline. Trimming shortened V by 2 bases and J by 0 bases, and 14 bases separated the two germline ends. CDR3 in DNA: TGTGCCAGCAGTTTAGTCGGGATTCTCCTCTCCTACAATGAGCAGTTCTTC. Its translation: CASSLVGILLSYNEQFF.

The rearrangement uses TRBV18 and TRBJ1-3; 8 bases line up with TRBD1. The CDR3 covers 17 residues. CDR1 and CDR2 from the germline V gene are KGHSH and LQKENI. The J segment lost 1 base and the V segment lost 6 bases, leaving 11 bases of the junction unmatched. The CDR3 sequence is CASSPDRAGSSGNTIYF. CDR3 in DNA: TGTGCCAGCTCTCCGGACAGGGCAGGGTCATCTGGAAACACCATATATTTT. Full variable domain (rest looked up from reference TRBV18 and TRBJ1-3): NAGVMQNPRHLVRRRGQEARLRCSPMKGHSHVYWYRQLPEEGLKFMVYLQKENIIDESGMPKERFSAEFPKEGPSILRIQQVVRGDSAAYFCASSPDRAGSSGNTIYFGEGSWLTVV.

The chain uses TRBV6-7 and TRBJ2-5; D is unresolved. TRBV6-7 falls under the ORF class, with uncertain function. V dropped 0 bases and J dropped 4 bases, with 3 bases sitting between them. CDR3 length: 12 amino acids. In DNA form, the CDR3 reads TGTGCCAGCAGTTACTCGCGAGAGACCCAGTACTTC. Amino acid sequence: CASSYSRETQYF.

The CDR3 sequence: CASSRTGARDTIYF. The CDR3 DNA reads TGTGCCAGCAGCCGTACAGGGGCTAGGGACACCATATATTTT. The rearrangement links TRBV6-5 to TRBJ1-3, with 7 bases that match TRBD1. Trimming took 6 bases from V and 8 from J; bases not matched to a gene: 10. CDR1 MNHEY and CDR2 SVGAGI come from the germline V gene. This CDR3 region has 14 residues.

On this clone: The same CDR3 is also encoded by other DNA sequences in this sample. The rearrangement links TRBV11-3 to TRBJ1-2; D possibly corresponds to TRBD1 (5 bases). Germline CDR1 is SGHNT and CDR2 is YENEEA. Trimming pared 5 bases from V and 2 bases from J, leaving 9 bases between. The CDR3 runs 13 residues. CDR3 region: CASSPDRNYGYTF. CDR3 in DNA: TGTGCCAGCAGCCCAGACAGAAACTATGGCTACACCTTC.

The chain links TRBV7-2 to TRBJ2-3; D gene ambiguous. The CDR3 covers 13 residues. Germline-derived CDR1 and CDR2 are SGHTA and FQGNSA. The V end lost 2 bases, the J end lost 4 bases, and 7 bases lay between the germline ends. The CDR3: CASSLNRADTQYF. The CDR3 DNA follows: TGTGCCAGCAGCTTAAATAGGGCAGATACGCAGTATTTT.

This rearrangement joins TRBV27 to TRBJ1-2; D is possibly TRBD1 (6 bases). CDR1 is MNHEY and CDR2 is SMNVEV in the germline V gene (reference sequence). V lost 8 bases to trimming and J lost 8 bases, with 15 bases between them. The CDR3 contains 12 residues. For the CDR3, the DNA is TGTGCCAGCGGATGGGGGCATGAGGGCTACACCTTC. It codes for CASGWGHEGYTF.